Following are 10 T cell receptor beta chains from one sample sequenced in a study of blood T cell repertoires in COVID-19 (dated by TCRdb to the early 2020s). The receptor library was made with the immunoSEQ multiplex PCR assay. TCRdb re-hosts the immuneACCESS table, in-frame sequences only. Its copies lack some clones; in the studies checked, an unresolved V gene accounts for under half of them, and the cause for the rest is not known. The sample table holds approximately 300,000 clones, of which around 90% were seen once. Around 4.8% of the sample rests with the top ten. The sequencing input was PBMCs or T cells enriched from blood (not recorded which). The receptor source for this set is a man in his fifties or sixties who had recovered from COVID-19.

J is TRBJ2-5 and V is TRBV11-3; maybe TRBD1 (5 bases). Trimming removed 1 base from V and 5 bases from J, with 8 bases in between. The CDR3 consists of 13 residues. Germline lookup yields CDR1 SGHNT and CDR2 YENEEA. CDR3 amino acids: CASSLAGAETQYF. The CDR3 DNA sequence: TGTGCCAGCAGCTTAGCTGGGGCGGAGACCCAGTACTTC.

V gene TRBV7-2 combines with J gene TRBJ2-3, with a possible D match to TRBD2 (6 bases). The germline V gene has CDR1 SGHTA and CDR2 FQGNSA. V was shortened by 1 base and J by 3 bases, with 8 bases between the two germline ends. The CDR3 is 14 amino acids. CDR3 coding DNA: TGTGCCAGCAGCTTAGTCGGGAGAACAGATACGCAGTATTTT. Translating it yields CASSLVGRTDTQYF.

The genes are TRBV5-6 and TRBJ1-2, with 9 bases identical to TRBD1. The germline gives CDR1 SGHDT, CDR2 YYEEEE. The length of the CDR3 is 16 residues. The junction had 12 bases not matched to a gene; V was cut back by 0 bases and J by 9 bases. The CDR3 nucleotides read TGTGCCAGCAGCTTGGGTTCCCGTACAGGGGGCGCGCGCTACACCTTC. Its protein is CASSLGSRTGGARYTF.

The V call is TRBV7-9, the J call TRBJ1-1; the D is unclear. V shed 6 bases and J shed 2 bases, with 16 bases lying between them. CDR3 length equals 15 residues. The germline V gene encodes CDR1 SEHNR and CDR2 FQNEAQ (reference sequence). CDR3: CASRLLGSRNTEAFF. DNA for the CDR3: TGTGCCAGCAGATTACTCGGGAGCCGTAACACTGAAGCTTTCTTT.

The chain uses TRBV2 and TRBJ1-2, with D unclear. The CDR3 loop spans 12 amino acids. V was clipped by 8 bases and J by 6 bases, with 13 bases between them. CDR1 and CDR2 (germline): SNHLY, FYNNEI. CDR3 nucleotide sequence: TGTGCCAGCGGCCACAGCAGCCATGGCTACACCTTC. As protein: CASGHSSHGYTF.

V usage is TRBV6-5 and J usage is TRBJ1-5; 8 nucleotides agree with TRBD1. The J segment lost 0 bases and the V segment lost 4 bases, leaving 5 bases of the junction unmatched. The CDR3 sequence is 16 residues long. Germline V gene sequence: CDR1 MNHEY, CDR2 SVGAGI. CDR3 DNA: TGTGCCAGCAGTTCTGGACAGGGACATAGCAATCAGCCCCAGCATTTT. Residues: CASSSGQGHSNQPQHF.

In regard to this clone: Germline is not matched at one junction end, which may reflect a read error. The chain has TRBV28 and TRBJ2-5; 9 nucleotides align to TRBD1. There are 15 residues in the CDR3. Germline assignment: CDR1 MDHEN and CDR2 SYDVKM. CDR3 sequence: CASSHPTGGREAQYF. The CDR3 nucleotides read TGTGCCAGCAGTCACCCTACAGGGGGCCGAGAGGCCCAGTACTTC.

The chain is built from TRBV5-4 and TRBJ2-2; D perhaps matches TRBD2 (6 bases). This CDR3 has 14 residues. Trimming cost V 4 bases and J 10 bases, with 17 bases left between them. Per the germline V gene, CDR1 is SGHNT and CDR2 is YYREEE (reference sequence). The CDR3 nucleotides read TGTGCCAGCAGCCGTCCCGGGGACTCCATGGAGCTGTTTTTT. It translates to CASSRPGDSMELFF.

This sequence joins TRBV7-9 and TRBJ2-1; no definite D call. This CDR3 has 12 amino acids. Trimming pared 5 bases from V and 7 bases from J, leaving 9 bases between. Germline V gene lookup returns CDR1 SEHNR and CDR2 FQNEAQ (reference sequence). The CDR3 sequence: CASSPKPNEQFF. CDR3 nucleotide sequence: TGTGCCAGCAGCCCCAAGCCGAATGAGCAGTTCTTC.

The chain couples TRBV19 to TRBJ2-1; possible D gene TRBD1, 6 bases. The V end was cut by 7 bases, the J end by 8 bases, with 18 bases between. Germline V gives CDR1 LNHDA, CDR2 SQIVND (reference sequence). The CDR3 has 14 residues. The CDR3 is CASTTGWGLDEQFF. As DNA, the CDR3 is TGTGCCAGTACCACAGGGTGGGGGTTGGATGAGCAGTTCTTC.